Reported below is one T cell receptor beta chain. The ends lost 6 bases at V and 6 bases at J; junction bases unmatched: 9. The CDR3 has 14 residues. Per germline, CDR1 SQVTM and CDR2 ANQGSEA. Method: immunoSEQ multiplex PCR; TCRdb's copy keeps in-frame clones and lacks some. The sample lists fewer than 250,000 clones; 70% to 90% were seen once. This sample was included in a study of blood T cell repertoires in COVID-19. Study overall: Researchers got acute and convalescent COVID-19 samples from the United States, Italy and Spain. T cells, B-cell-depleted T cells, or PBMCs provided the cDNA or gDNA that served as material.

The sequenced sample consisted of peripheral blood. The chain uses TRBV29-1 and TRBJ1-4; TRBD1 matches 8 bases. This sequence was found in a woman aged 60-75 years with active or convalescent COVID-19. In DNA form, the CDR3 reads TGCAGCGTGCGTTCGGACAGGGCTCATGAAAAACTGTTTTTT. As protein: CSVRSDRAHEKLFF. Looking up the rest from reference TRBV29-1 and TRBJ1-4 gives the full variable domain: SAVISQKPSRDICQRGTSLTIQCQVDSQVTMMFWYRQQPGQSLTLIATANQGSEATYESGFVIDKFPISRPNLTFSTLTVSNMSPEDSSIYLCSVRSDRAHEKLFFGSGTQLSVL.